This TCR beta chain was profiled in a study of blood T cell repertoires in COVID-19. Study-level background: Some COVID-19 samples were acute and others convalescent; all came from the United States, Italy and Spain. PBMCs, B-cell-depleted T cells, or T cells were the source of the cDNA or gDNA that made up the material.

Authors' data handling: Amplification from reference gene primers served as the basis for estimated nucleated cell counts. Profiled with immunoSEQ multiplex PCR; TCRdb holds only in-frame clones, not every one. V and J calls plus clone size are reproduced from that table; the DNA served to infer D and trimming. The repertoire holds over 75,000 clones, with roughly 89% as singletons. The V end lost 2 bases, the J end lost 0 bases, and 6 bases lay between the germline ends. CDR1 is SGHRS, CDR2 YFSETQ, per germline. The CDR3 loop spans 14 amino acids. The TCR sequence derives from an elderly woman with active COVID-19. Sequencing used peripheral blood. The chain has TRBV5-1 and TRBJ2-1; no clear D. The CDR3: CASSFISSYNEQFF. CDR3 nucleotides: TGCGCCAGCAGCTTCATTAGCTCCTACAATGAGCAGTTCTTC. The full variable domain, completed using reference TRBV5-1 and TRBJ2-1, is KAGVTQTPRYLIKTRGQQVTLSCSPISGHRSVSWYQQTPGQGLQFLFEYFSETQRNKGNFPGRFSGRQFSNSRSEMNVSTLELGDSALYLCASSFISSYNEQFFGPGTRLTVL.